The subject of this entry is one TCR beta chain. Its antigen is unknown. This entry comes from a study of T cell repertoires in cytomegalovirus infection. Study-level background: Recently identified HLA-C-restricted CMV epitopes were among the peptides used. Signatures in public TCR beta sequences pointed to both CMV infection and matching HLA type.

Study results and limitations: It was HLA-C-restricted CMV-specific TCR beta clonotypes that dominated the response ex vivo.

Each CDR3 protein gets one entry after TCRdb re-called the reads with MiXCR. The profile covers about 360,000 distinct CDR3 sequences, with approximately 30% appearing a single time and approximately 15% taken by the ten largest. The CDR3 runs to 15 residues. After removal of 6 bases from V and 9 bases from J, the junction contained 11 bases not matched to a gene. The chain couples TRBV12-3 or TRBV12-4 to TRBJ2-1; the match to TRBD2 covers 10 bases. The TCR originated in a human donor in good health (CMV status not recorded). Some clones in this sample may be carry-over from other donors' samples. The sequencing here drew on cultured PBMCs, taken from culture after CMV antigen stimulation. The CDR3 sequence: CASRQLAGAIGEQFF. CDR3 in DNA: TGTGCCAGCAGACAGCTAGCGGGGGCGATCGGTGAGCAGTTCTTC.